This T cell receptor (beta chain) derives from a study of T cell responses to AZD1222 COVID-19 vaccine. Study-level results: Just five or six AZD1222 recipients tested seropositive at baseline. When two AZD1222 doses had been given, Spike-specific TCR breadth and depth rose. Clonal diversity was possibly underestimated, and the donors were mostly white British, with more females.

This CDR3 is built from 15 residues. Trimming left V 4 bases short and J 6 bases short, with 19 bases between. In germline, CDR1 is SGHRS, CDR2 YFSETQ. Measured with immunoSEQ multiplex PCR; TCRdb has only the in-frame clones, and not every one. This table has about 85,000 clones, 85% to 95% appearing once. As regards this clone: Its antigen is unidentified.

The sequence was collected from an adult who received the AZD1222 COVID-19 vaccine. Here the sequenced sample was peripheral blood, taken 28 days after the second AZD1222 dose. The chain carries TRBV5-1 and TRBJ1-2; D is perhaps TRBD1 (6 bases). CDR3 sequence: CASSLVSSGADGYTF. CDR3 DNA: TGCGCCAGCAGCCTGGTCTCGTCAGGGGCGGATGGCTACACCTTC.